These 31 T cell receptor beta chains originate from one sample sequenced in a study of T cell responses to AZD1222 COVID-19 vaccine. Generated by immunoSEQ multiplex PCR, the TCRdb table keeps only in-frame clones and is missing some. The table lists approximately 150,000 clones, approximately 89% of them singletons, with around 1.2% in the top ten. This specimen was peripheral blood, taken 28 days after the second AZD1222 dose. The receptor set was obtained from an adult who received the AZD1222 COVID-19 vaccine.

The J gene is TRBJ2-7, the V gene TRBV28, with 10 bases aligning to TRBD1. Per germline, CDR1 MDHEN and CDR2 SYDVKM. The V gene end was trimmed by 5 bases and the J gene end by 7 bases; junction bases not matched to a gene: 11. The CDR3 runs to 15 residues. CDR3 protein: CASSHHRQGAREQYF. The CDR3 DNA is TGTGCCAGCAGTCACCACCGACAGGGGGCGCGGGAGCAGTACTTC.

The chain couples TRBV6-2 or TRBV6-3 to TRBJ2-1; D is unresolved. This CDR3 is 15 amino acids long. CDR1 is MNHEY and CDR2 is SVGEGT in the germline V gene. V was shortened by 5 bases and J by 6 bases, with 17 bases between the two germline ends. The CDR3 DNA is TGTGCCAGCAGTACCTCTAGGCGTACCCTCAATGAGCAGTTCTTC. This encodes CASSTSRRTLNEQFF.

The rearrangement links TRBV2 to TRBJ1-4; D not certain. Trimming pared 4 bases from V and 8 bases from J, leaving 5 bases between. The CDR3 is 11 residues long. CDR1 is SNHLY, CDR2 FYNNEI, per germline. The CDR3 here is CASSAYEKLFF. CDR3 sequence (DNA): TGTGCCAGCAGTGCTTACGAAAAACTGTTTTTT.

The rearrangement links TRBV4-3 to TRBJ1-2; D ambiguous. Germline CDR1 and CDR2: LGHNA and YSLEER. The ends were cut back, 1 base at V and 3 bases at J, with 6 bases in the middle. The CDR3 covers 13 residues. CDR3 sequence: CASSQGTDYGYTF. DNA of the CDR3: TGCGCCAGCAGCCAAGGCACAGACTATGGCTACACCTTC.

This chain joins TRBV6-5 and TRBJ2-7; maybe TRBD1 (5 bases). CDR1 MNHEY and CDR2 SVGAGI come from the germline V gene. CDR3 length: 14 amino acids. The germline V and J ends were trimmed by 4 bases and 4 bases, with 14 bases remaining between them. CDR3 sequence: CASSSRGPSYEQYF. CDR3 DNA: TGTGCCAGCAGTTCTAGGGGCCCCTCGTACGAGCAGTACTTC.

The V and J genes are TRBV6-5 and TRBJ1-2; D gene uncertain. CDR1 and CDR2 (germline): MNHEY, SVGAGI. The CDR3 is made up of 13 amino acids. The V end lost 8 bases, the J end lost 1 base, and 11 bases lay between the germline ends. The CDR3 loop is CASRKRSNYGYTF. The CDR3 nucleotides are TGTGCCAGCCGTAAGCGTAGTAACTATGGCTACACCTTC.

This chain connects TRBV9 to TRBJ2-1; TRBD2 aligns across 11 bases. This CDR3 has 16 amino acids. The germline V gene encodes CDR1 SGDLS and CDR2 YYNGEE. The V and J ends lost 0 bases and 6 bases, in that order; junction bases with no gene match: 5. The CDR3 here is CASSVGLAGLSNEQFF. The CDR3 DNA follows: TGTGCCAGCAGCGTAGGACTAGCGGGACTAAGCAATGAGCAGTTCTTC.

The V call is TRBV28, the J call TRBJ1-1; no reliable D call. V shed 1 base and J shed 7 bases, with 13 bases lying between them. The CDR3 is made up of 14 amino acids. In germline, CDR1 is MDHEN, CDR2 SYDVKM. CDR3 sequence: CASSLLILESEAFF. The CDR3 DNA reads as TGTGCCAGCAGTTTATTAATTTTGGAAAGTGAAGCTTTCTTT.

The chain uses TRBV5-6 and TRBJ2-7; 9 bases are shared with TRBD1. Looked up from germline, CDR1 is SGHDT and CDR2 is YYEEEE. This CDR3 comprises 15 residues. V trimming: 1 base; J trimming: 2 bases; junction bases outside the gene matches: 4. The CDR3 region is CASSLRDREAYEQYF. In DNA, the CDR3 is TGTGCCAGCAGCTTGCGGGACAGGGAGGCCTACGAGCAGTACTTC.

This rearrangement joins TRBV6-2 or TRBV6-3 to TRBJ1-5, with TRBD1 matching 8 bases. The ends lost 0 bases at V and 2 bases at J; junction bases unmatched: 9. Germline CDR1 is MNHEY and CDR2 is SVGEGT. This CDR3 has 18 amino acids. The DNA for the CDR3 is TGTGCCAGCAGTTACTCTTTTTCGGACAGGGTGGGCAATCAGCCCCAGCATTTT. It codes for CASSYSFSDRVGNQPQHF.

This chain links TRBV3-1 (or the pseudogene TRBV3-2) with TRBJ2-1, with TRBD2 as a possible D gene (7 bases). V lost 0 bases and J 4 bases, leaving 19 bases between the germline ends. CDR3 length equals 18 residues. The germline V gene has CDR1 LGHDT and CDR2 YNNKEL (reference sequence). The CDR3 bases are TGTGCCAGCAGCCAAGATCCATCGTGGGAGGGGGGTTACAATGAGCAGTTCTTC. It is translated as CASSQDPSWEGGYNEQFF.

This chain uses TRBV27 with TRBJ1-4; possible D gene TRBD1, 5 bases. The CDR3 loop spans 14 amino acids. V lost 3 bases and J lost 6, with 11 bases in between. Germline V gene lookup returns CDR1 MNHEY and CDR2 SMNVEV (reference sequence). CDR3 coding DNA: TGTGCCAGCAGTTTGTGGGGGGGGGATGAAAAACTGTTTTTT. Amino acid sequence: CASSLWGGDEKLFF.

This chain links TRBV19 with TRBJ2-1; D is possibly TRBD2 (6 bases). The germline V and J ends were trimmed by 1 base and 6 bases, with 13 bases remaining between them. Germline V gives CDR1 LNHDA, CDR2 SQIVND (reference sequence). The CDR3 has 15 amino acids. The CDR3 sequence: CASSIGRGRSNEQFF. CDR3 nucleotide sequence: TGTGCCAGTAGTATAGGGAGGGGAAGGAGCAATGAGCAGTTCTTC.

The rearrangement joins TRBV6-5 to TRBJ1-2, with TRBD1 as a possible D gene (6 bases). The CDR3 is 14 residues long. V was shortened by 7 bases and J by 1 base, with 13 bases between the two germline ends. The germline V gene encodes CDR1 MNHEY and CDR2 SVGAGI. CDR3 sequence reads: CASKKGGSNYGYTF. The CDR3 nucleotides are TGTGCCAGCAAGAAGGGGGGGAGTAACTATGGCTACACCTTC.

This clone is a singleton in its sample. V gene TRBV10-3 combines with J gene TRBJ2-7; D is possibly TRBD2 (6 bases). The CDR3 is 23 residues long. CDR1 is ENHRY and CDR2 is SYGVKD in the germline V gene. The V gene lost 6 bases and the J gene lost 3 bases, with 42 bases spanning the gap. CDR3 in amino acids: CAIRGRVGGTPAGSEPAVYEQYF. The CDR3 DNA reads TGTGCCATCAGGGGACGCGTGGGGGGAACCCCGGCTGGGAGCGAGCCGGCGGTCTACGAGCAGTACTTC.

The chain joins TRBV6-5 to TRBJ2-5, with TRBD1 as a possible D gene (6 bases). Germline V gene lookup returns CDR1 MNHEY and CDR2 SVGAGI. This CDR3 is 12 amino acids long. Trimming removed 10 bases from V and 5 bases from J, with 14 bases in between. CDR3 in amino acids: CATAGVWETQYF. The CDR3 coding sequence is TGTGCCACCGCAGGGGTCTGGGAGACCCAGTACTTC.

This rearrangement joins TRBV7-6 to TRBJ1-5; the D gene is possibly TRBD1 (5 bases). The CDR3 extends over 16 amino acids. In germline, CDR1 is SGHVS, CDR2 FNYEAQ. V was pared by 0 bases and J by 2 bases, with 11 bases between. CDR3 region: CASSLAGGSGNQPQHF. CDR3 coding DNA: TGTGCCAGCAGCTTAGCGGGGGGGAGTGGCAATCAGCCCCAGCATTTT.

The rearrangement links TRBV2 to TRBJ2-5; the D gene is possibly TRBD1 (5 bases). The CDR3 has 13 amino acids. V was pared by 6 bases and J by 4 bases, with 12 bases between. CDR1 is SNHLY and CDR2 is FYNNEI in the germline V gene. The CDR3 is CASRTEVGETQYF. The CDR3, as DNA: TGTGCCAGCAGGACAGAAGTAGGAGAGACCCAGTACTTC.

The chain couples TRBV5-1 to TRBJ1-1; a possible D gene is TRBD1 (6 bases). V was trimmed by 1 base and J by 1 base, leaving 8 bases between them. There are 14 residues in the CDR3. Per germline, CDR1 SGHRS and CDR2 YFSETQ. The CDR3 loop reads CASSLTGPNTEAFF. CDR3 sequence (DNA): TGCGCCAGCAGCTTGACAGGGCCGAACACTGAAGCTTTCTTT.

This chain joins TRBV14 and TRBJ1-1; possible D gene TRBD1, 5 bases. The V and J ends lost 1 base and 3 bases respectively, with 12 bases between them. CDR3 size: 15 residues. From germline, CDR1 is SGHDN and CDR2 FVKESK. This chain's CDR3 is CASSQVFSGDTEAFF. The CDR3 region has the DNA TGTGCCAGCAGCCAAGTTTTTTCGGGGGACACTGAAGCTTTCTTT.

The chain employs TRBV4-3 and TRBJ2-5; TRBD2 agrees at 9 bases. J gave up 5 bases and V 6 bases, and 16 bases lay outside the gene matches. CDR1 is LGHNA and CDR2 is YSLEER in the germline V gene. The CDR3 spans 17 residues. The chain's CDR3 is CASSQNNALAGMETQYF. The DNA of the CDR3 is TGCGCCAGCAGTCAAAATAACGCCCTAGCGGGGATGGAGACCCAGTACTTC.

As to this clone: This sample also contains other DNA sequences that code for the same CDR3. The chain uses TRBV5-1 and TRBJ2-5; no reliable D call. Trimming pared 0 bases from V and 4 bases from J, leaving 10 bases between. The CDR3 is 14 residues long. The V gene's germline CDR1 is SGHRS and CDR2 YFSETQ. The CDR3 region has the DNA TGCGCCAGCAGCTTGGAGGGCGGTGGAGAGACCCAGTACTTC. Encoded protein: CASSLEGGGETQYF.

The CDR3 loop is CASLRPDSPLNTEAFF. The CDR3, as DNA: TGTGCCAGCTTACGCCCGGACAGCCCGCTGAACACTGAAGCTTTCTTT. The gene calls are TRBV2 and TRBJ1-1, with D perhaps TRBD1 (6 bases). The germline V and J ends were trimmed by 8 bases and 0 bases, with 19 bases remaining between them. The germline V gene encodes CDR1 SNHLY and CDR2 FYNNEI. The CDR3 totals 16 residues. Full variable domain (outside the CDR3, taken from reference TRBV2 and TRBJ1-1): EPEVTQTPSHQVTQMGQEVILRCVPISNHLYFYWYRQILGQKVEFLVSFYNNEISEKSEIFDDQFSVERPDGSNFTLKIRSTKLEDSAMYFCASLRPDSPLNTEAFFGQGTRLTVV.

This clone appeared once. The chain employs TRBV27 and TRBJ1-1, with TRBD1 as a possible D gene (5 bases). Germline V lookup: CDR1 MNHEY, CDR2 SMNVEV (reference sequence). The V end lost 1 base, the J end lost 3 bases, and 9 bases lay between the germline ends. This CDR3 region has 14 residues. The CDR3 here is CASSLWGTYTEAFF. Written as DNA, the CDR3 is TGTGCCAGCAGTTTATGGGGGACCTACACTGAAGCTTTCTTT.

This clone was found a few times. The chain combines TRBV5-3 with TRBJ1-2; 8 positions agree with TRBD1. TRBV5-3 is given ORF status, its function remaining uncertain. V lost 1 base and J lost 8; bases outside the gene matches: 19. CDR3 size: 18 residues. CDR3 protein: CARSLPRGDQGASDGYTF. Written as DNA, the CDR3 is TGTGCCAGAAGCTTGCCTCGAGGCGACCAGGGGGCATCGGACGGCTACACCTTC.

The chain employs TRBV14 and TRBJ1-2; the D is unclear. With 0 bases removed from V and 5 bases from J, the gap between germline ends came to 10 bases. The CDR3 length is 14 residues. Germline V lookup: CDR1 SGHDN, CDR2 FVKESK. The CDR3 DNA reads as TGTGCCAGCAGCCAAGATCTTGCGGGATATGGCTACACCTTC. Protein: CASSQDLAGYGYTF.

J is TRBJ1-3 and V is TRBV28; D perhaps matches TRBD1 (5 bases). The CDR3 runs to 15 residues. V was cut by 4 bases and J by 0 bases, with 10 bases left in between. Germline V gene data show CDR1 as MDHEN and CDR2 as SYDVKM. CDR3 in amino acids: CASSSGLNSGNTIYF. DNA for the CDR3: TGTGCCAGCAGTTCAGGGTTAAACTCTGGAAACACCATATATTTT.

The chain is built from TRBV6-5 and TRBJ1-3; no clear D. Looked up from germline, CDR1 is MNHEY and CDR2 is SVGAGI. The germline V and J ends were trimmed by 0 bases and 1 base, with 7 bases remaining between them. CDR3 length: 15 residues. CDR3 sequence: CASSYSPTSGNTIYF. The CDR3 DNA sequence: TGTGCCAGCAGTTACTCCCCGACATCTGGAAACACCATATATTTT.

CDR3 in amino acids: CASSHGQGPYEQYF. The DNA for the CDR3 is TGTGCCAGCAGCCACGGACAGGGCCCCTACGAGCAGTACTTC. The chain recombines TRBV14 with TRBJ2-7; 8 nucleotides line up with TRBD1. Trimming cost V 3 bases and J 2 bases; bases outside gene matches: 3. The CDR3 is 14 residues long. From germline, CDR1 is SGHDN and CDR2 FVKESK.

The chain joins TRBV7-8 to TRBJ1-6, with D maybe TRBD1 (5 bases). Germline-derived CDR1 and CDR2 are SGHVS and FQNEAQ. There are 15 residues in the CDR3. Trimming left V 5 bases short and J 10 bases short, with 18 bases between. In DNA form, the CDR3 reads TGTGCCAGCAGCCCACCGGGGCCGAGGAGGTCACCCCTCCACTTT. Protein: CASSPPGPRRSPLHF.

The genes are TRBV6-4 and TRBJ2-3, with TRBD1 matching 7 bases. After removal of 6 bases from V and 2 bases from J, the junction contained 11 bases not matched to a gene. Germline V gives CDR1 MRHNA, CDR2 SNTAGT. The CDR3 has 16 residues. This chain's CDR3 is CASSRIPGTATDTQYF. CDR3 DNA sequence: TGTGCCAGCAGCCGAATCCCCGGGACAGCCACAGATACGCAGTATTTT.